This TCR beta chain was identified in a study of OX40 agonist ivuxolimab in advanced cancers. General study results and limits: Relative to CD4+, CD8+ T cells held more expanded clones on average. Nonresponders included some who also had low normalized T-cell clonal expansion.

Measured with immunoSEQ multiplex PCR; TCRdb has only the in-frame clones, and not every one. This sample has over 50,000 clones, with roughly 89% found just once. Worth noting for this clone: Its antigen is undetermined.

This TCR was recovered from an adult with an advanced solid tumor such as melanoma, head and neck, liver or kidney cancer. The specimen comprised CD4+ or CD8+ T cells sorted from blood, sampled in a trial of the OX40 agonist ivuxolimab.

CDR3 DNA sequence: TGTGCCAGCTCACCCCGTGACAGGTACGAGCAGTACTTC. Translated, it gives CASSPRDRYEQYF. The chain uses TRBV18 and TRBJ2-7, with a tentative D call TRBD1 (6 bases). The germline V gene has CDR1 KGHSH and CDR2 LQKENI. Between the trimmed V and J ends, which lost 3 bases and 4 bases, there was a span of 10 bases. The CDR3 extends over 13 amino acids.